This T cell receptor beta chain is drawn from a study of response to subunit inactivated influenza vaccine. The CDR3 has 15 amino acids. The germline gives CDR1 LGHNA, CDR2 YSLEER. V was clipped by 0 bases and J by 3 bases, with 12 bases between them. TCRdb reanalysed the RT-PCR reads using MiXCR and keeps one entry per CDR3 protein. The data show hundreds of thousands of distinct CDR3 sequences, 11% seen once. These same data were also listed under a study on T cells expressing NK-cell markers. From that report: TCR beta cDNA was generated via 5'RACE template switching incorporating UMIs.

The chain joins TRBV4-3 to TRBJ2-7; no firm D call. The material was PBMCs from blood, obtained on the day of vaccination. This clonotype was obtained from a man in his fifties or sixties who received an inactivated influenza vaccine. DNA of the CDR3: TGCGCCAGCAGCCAAGAGGTTGTGAGCGTCTACGAGCAGTACTTC. Its translation is CASSQEVVSVYEQYF.